This entry describes one TCR beta chain. The antigen is undetermined. The germline CDR1 and CDR2 sequences are DFQATT and SNEGSKA (reference sequence). The CDR3 has 15 amino acids. The sample originates from a study of monozygotic twins with inflammatory bowel disease. Study outcomes and limitations: No distinction between different T cell subtypes was possible.

Blood was drawn once per donor, and each sample measured more than 2 ml. cDNA for each sample came from eight separate reactions. From the 5' RACE reads, TCRdb lists one entry per CDR3 protein and no DNA. The listing records approximately 400,000 distinct CDR3 sequences. The sequenced sample was blood. The chain is built from TRBV20-1 and TRBJ2-2; TCRdb selects TRBD1, and the lack of DNA leaves this call unchecked. This receptor was taken from a human donor with ulcerative colitis or Crohn's disease, or a healthy co-twin of an affected twin (not recorded which). The CDR3 spells CSASRPGRKTGELFF.